The T cell receptor (beta chain) under discussion was sequenced for a study of cytomegalovirus exposure and HLA in healthy donors. The PCR made use of 60 Vbeta and 13 Jbeta primers. The assay was immunoSEQ multiplex PCR, and TCRdb's table has in-frame clones only and misses some. The sample yields fewer than 250,000 clones, roughly 80% seen once. This CDR3 has 14 amino acids. The ends were cut back, 4 bases at V and 8 bases at J, with 13 bases in the middle. The V gene's germline CDR1 is SGHRS and CDR2 YFSETQ. The sequencing sample was made of PBMCs. The J gene is TRBJ1-6, the V gene TRBV5-1; D not certain. The clonotype originates from a woman in her 30s in good health and CMV-seropositive. The DNA of the CDR3 is TGCGCCAGCAGCCCCCGGGGTATGGATTCACCCCTCCACTTT. It yields the protein CASSPRGMDSPLHF.